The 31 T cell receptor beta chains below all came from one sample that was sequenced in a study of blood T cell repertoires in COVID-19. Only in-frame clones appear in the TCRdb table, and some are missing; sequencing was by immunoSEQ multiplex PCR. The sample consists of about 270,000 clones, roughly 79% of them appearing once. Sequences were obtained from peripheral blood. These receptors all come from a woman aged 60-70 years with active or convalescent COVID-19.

DNA of the CDR3: TGTGCCAGTAGTTTTGGGACTGATTACAATGAGCAGTTCTTC. Protein: CASSFGTDYNEQFF. The chain links TRBV19 to TRBJ2-1, with D possibly being TRBD2 (6 bases). The V end was cut by 5 bases, the J end by 4 bases, with 12 bases between. The germline gives CDR1 LNHDA, CDR2 SQIVND (reference sequence). The CDR3 covers 14 residues.

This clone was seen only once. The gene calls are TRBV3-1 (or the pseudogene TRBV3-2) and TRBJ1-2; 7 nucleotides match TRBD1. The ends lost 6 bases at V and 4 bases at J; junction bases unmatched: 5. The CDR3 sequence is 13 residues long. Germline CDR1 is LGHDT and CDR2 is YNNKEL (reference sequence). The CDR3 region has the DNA TGTGCCAGCAGTTTAACAGGGGTCTATGGCTACACCTTC. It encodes CASSLTGVYGYTF.

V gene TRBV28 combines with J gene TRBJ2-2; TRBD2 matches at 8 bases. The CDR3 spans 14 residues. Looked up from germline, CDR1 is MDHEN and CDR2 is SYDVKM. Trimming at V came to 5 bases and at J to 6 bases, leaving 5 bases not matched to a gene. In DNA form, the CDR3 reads TGTGCCAGCAGTGCTCGGGAGGGGGCCGGGGAGCTGTTTTTT. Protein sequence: CASSAREGAGELFF.

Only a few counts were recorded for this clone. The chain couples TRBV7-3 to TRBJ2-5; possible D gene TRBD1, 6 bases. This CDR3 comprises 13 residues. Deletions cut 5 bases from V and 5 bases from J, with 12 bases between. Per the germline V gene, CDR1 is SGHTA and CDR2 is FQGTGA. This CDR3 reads CASSRGQGETQYF. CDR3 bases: TGTGCCAGCAGCCGCGGGCAGGGGGAGACCCAGTACTTC.

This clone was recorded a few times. DNA of the CDR3: TGTGCCAGCAGCCAAGATCCGACACGAAATCAGCCCCAGCATTTT. Protein product: CASSQDPTRNQPQHF. This chain joins TRBV4-2 and TRBJ1-5; D is undetermined. This CDR3 contains 15 residues. CDR1 is LGHNA and CDR2 is YNFKEQ in the germline V gene. V gave up 0 bases and J gave up 4 bases, with 10 bases separating them.

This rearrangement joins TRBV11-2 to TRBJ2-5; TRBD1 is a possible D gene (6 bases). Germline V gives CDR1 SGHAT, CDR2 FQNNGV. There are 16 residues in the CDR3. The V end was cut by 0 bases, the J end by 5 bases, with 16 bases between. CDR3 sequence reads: CASSLDWDMGEETQYF. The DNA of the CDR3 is TGTGCCAGCAGCTTAGATTGGGACATGGGAGAGGAGACCCAGTACTTC.

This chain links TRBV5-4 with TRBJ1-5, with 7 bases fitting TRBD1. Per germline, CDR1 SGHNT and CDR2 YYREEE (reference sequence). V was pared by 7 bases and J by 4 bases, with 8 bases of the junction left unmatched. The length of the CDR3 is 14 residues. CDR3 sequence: CASSQGGKNQPQHF. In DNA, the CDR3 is TGTGCCAGCTCCCAGGGGGGAAAGAATCAGCCCCAGCATTTT.

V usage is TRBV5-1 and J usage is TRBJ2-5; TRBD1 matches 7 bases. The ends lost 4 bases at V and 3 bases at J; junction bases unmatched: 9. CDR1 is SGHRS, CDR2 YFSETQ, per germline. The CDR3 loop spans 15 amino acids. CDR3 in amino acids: CASSIKGTDKETQYF. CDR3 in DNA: TGCGCCAGCAGCATCAAAGGGACAGACAAAGAGACCCAGTACTTC.

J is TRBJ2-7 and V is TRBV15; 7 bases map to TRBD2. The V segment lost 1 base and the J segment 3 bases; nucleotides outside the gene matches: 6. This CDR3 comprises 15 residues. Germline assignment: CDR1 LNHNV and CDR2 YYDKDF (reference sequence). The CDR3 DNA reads TGTGCCACCAGCAGAGGGGAGGGGCCGGGCTACGAGCAGTACTTC. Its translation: CATSRGEGPGYEQYF.

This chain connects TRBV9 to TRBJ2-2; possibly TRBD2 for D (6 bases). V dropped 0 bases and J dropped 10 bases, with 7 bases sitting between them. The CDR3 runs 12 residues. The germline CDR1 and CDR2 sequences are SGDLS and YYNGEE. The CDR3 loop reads CASSVGRAELFF. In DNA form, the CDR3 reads TGTGCCAGCAGCGTAGGGAGGGCGGAGCTGTTTTTT.

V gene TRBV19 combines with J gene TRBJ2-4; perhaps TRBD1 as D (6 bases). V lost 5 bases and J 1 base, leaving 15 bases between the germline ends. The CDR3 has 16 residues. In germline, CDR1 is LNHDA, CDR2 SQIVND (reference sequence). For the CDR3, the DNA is TGTGCCAGTAGTCCCGGACAGCTGCGTGCCAAAAACATTCAGTACTTC. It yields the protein CASSPGQLRAKNIQYF. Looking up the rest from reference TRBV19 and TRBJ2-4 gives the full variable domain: DGGITQSPKYLFRKEGQNVTLSCEQNLNHDAMYWYRQDPGQGLRLIYYSQIVNDFQKGDIAEGYSVSREKKESFPLTVTSAQKNPTAFYLCASSPGQLRAKNIQYFGAGTRLSVL.

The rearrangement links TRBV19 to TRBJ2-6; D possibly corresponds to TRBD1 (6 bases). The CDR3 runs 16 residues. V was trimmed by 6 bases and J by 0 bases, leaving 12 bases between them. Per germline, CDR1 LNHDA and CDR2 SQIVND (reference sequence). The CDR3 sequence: CASRGDKSSGANVLTF. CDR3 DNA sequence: TGTGCCAGTAGGGGGGACAAGAGCTCTGGGGCCAACGTCCTGACTTTC.

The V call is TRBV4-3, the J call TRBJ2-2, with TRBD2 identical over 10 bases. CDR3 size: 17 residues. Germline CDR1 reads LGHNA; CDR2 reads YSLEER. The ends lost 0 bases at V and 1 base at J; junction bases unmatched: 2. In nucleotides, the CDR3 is TGCGCCAGCAGCCAAGACATAGCGGGGGGGAACACCGGGGAGCTGTTTTTT. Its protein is CASSQDIAGGNTGELFF.

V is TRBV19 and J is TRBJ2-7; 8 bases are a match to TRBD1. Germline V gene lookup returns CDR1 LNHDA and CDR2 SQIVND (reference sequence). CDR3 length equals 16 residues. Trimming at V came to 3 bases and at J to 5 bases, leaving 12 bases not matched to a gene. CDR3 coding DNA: TGTGCCAGTAGTATGACTCCACAGGACAGGGTCCACGAGCAGTACTTC. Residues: CASSMTPQDRVHEQYF.

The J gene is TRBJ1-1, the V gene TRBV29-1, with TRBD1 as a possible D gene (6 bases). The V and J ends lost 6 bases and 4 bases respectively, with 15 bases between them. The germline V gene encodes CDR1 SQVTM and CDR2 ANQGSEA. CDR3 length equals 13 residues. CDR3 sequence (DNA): TGCAGCGTGGTACAGGGTATGGGCACTGAAGCTTTCTTT. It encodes CSVVQGMGTEAFF.

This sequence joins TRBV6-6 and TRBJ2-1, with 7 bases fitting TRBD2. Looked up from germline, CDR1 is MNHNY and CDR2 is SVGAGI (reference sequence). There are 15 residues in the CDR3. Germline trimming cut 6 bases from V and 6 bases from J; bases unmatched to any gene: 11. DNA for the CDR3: TGTGCCAGCAGATCCCCGGCGGGGGATTCCAATGAGCAGTTCTTC. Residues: CASRSPAGDSNEQFF.

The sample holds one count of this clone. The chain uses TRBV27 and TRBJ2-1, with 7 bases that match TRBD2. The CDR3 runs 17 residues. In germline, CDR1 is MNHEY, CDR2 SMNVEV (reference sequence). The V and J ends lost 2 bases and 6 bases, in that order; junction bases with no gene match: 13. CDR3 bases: TGTGCCAGCAGTTTAAAGGGACTACCTCTTTCCGGCAATGAGCAGTTCTTC. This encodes CASSLKGLPLSGNEQFF.

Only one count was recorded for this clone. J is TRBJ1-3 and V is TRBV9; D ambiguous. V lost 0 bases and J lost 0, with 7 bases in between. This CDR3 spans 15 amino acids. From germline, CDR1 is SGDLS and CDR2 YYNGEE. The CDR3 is CASSVEESSGNTIYF. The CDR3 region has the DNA TGTGCCAGCAGCGTAGAAGAGAGCTCTGGAAACACCATATATTTT.

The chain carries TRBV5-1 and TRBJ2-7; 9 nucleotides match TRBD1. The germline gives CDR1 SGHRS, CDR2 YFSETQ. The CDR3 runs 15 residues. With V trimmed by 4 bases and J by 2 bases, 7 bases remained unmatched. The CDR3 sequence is CASSPAGTGTYEQYF. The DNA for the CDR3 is TGCGCCAGCAGCCCGGCCGGGACAGGGACCTACGAGCAGTACTTC.

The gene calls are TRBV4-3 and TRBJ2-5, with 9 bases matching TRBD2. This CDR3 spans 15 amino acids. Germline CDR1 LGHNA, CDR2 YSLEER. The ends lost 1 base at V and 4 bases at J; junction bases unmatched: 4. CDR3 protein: CASSQVAGVGETQYF. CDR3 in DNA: TGCGCCAGCAGCCAAGTAGCGGGGGTTGGAGAGACCCAGTACTTC.

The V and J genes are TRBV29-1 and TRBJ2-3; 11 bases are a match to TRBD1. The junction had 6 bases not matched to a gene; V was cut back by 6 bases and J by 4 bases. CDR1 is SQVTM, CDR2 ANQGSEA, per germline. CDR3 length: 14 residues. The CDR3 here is CSVRGQGAADTQYF. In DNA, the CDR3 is TGCAGCGTCCGCGGACAGGGGGCGGCAGATACGCAGTATTTT.

In DNA, the CDR3 is TGTGCCAGCAGTTCTGGGACAGGGGTAAGTCAGCCCCAGCATTTT. The encoded protein is CASSSGTGVSQPQHF. This chain uses TRBV5-4 with TRBJ1-5, with 10 positions matching TRBD1. CDR1 is SGHNT, CDR2 YYREEE, per germline (reference sequence). The CDR3 spans 15 residues. With 5 bases clipped from V and 6 bases from J, the junction kept 8 bases outside the gene matches.

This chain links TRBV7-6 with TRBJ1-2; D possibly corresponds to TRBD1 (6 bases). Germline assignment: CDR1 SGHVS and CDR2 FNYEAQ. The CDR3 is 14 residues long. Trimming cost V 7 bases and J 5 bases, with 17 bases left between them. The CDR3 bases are TGTGCCAGCACCGATAACCCCGGACAGTATGGCTACACCTTC. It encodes CASTDNPGQYGYTF.

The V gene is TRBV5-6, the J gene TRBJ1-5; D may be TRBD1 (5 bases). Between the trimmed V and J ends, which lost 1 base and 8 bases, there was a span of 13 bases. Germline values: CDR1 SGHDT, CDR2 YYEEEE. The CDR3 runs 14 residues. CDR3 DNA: TGTGCCAGCAGCTTGAGGGGCAGCCTTAAGCCCCAGCATTTT. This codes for CASSLRGSLKPQHF.

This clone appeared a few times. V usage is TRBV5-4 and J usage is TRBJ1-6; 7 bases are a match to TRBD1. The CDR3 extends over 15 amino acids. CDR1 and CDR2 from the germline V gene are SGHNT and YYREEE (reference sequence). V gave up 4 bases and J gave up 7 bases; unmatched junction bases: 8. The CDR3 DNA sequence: TGTGCCAGCAGCCCGGGACAGAACTCCAATTCACCCCTCCACTTT. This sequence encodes CASSPGQNSNSPLHF. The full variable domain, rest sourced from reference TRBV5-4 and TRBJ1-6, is ETGVTQSPTHLIKTRGQQVTLRCSSQSGHNTVSWYQQALGQGPQFIFQYYREEENGRGNFPPRFSGLQFPNYSSELNVNALELDDSALYLCASSPGQNSNSPLHFGNGTRLTVT.

The CDR3 loop is CASSQSSQAFF. CDR3 DNA: TGCGCCAGCAGCCAATCCTCCCAAGCTTTCTTT. The chain is built from TRBV4-1 and TRBJ1-1; D ambiguous. This CDR3 contains 11 residues. V lost 2 bases to trimming and J lost 9 bases, with 7 bases between them. Germline CDR1 is MGHRA and CDR2 is YSYEKL.

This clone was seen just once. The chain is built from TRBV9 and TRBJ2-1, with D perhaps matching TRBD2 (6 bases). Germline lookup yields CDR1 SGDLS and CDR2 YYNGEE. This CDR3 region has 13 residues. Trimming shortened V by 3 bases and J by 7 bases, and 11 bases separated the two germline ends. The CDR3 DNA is TGTGCCAGCAGCGGGTCGCGGGGAAATGAGCAGTTCTTC. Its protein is CASSGSRGNEQFF.

CDR3 residues: CSVAVGQGLYEQYF. CDR3 bases: TGCAGCGTTGCGGTAGGACAGGGGTTGTACGAGCAGTACTTC. The chain combines TRBV29-1 with TRBJ2-7, with 9 bases fitting TRBD1. Germline trimming cut 4 bases from V and 4 bases from J; bases unmatched to any gene: 8. Germline-derived CDR1 and CDR2 are SQVTM and ANQGSEA. This CDR3 has 14 residues.

CDR3 residues: CASSSDRENGYTF. The CDR3 nucleotides are TGTGCCAGCAGCTCGGACAGGGAAAATGGCTACACCTTC. The chain recombines TRBV5-5 with TRBJ1-2; 8 bases map to TRBD1. V lost 3 bases, J lost 6 bases, and 4 bases stayed unmatched. The germline CDR1 and CDR2 sequences are SGHKS and YYEKEE (reference sequence). This CDR3 is 13 amino acids long. Using reference TRBV5-5 and TRBJ1-2 for the parts outside the CDR3, the full variable domain is DAGVTQSPTHLIKTRGQQVTLRCSPISGHKSVSWYQQVLGQGPQFIFQYYEKEERGRGNFPDRFSARQFPNYSSELNVNALLLGDSALYLCASSSDRENGYTFGSGTRLTVV.

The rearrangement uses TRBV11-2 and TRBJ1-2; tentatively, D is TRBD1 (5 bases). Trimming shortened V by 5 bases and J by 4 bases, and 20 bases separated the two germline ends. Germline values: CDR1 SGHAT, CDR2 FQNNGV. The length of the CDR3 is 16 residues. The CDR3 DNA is TGTGCCAGCAGCCAAACCCTGGACACGTCCTTCTATGGCTACACCTTC. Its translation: CASSQTLDTSFYGYTF.

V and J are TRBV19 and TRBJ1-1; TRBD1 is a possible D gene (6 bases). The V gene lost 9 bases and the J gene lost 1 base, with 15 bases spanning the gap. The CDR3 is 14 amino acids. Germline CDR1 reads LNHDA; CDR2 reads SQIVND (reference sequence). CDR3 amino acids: CASKDSFQNTEAFF. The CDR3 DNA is TGTGCCAGCAAGGACAGCTTTCAGAACACTGAAGCTTTCTTT.